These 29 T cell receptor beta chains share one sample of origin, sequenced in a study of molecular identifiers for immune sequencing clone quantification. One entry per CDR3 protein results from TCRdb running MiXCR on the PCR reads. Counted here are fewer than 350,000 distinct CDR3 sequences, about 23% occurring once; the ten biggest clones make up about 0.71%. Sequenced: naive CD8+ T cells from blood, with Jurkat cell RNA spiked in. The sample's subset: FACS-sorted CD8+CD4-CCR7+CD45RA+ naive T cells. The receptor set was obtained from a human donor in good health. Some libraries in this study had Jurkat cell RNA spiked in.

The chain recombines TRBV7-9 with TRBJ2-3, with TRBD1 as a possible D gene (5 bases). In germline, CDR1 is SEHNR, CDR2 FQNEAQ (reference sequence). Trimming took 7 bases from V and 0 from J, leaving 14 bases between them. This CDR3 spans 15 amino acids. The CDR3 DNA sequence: TGTGCCAGCACTCCGGGCAGGGTGAGCACAGATACGCAGTATTTT. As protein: CASTPGRVSTDTQYF.

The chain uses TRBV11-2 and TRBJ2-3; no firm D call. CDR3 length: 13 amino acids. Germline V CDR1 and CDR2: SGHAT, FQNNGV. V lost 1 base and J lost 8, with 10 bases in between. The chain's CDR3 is CASSLVNSATQYF. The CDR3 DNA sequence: TGTGCCAGCAGCTTAGTTAACTCCGCTACGCAGTATTTT.

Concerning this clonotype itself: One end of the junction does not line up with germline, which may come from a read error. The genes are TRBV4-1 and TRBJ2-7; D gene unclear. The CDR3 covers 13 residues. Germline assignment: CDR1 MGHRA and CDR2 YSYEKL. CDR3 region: CAGSQEFPDEQYF. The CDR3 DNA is TGCGCCGGCAGCCAAGAGTTTCCCGACGAGCAGTACTTC.

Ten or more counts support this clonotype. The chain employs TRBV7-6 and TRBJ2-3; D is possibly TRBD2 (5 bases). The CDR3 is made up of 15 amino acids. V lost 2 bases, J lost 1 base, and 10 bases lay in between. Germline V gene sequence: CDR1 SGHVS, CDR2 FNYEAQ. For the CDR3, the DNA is TGTGCCAGCAGCTTAACCGGACTGGGCACAGATACGCAGTATTTT. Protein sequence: CASSLTGLGTDTQYF.

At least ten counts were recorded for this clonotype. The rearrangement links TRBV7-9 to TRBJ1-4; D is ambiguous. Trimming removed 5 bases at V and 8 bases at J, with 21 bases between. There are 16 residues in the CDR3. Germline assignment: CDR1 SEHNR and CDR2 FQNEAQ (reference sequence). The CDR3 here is CASSLGGKGPDEKLFF. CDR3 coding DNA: TGTGCCAGCAGCCTCGGTGGAAAGGGTCCAGACGAAAAACTGTTTTTT.

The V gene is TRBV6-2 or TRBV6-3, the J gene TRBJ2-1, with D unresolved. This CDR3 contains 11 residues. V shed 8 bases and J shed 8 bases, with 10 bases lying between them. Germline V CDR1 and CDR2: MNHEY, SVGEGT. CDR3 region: CASGLWDEQFF. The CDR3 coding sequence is TGTGCCAGCGGTTTGTGGGATGAGCAGTTCTTC.

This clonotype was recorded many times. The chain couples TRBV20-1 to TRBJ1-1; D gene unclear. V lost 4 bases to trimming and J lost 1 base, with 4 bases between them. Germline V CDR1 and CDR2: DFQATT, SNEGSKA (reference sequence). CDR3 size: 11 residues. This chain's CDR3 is CSATKNTEAFF. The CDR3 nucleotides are TGCAGTGCTACAAAGAACACTGAAGCTTTCTTT.

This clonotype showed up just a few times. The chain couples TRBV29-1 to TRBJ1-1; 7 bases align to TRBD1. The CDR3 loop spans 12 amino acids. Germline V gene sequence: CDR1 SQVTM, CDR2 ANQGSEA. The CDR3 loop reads CNVGVAGGEAFF. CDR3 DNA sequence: TGCAACGTGGGGGTGGCAGGGGGGGAAGCTTTCTTT.

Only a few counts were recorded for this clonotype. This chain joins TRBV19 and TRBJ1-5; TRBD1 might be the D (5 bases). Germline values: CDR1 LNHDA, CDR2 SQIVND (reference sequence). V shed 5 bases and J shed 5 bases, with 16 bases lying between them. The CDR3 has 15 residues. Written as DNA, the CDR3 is TGTGCCAGTAGTCCCGGATGGGGGGACGATCAGCCCCAGCATTTT. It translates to CASSPGWGDDQPQHF.

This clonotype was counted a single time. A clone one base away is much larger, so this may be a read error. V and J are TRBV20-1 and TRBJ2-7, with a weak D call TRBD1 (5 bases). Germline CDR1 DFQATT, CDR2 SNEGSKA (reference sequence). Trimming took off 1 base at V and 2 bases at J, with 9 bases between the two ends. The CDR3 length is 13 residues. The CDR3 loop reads CSARGGSPYEQYF. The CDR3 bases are TGCAGTGCTAGAGGGGGCTCCCCCTACGAGCAGTACTTC.

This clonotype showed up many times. The CDR3 reads CASSYGVGNTEAFF. Written as DNA, the CDR3 is TGTGCCAGCAGTTACGGCGTGGGGAACACTGAAGCTTTCTTT. The J gene is TRBJ1-1, the V gene TRBV6-5; D not resolved. The V and J ends lost 2 bases and 1 base respectively, with 8 bases between them. The germline gives CDR1 MNHEY, CDR2 SVGAGI. There are 14 residues in the CDR3.

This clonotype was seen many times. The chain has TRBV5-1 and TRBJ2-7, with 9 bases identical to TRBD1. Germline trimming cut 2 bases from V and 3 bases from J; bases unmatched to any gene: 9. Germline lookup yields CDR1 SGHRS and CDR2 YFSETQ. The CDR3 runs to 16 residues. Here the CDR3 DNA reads TGCGCCAGCAGCTTTTCTAAGGGACAGGGTCACTACGAGCAGTACTTC. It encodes CASSFSKGQGHYEQYF.

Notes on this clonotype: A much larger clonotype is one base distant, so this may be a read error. The CDR3 nucleotides are TGCGCCAGCGGCCACCGGGACAGCAATGAGCAGTTCTTC. The encoded protein is CASGHRDSNEQFF. This chain joins TRBV4-1 and TRBJ2-1; 7 nucleotides match TRBD1. CDR1 and CDR2 from the germline V gene are MGHRA and YSYEKL. The CDR3 extends over 13 amino acids.

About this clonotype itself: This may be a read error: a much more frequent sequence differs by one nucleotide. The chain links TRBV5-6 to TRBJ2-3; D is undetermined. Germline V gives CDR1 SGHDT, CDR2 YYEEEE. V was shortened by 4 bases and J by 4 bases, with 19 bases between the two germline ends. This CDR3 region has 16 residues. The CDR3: CASSDPRVFSADTQYF. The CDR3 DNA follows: TGTGCCAGCAGCGACCCCCGAGTCTTCAGCGCAGATACGCAGTATTTT.

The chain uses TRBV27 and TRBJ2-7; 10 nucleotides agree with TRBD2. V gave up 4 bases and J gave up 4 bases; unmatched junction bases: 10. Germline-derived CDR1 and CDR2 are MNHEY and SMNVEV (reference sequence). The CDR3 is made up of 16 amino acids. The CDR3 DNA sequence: TGTGCCAGCAGTTCTAGTCCGGGACTAGCGTTGTACGAGCAGTACTTC. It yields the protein CASSSSPGLALYEQYF.

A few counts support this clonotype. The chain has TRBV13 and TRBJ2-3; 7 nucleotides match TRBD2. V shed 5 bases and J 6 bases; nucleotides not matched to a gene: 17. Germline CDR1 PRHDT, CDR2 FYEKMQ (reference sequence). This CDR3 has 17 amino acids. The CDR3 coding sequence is TGTGCCAGCAGCCCTACCGGGTTGGGCGGGAGTTATGATACGCAGTATTTT. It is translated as CASSPTGLGGSYDTQYF. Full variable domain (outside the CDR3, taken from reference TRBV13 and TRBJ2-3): AAGVIQSPRHLIKEKRETATLKCYPIPRHDTVYWYQQGPGQDPQFLISFYEKMQSDKGSIPDRFSAQQFSDYHSELNMSSLELGDSALYFCASSPTGLGGSYDTQYFGPGTRLTVL.

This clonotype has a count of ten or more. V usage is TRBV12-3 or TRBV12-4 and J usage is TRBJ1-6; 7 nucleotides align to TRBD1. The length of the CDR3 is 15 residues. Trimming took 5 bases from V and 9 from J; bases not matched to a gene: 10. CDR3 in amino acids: CASSPSTGILSPLHF. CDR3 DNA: TGTGCCAGCAGTCCGTCGACAGGGATACTTTCACCCCTCCACTTT.

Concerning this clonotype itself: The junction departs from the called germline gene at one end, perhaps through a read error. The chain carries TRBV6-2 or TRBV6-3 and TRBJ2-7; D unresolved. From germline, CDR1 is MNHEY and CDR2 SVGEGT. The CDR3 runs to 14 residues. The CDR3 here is CASSYRSGSYAQYF. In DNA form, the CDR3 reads TGTGCCAGCAGTTACCGGTCGGGCTCCTACGCGCAGTACTTC.

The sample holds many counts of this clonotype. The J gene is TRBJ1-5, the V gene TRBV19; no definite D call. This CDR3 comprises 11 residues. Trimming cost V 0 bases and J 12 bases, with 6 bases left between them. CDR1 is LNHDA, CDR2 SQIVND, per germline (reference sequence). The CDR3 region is CASSIESVQHF. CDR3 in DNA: TGTGCCAGTAGTATAGAGAGTGTCCAGCATTTT.

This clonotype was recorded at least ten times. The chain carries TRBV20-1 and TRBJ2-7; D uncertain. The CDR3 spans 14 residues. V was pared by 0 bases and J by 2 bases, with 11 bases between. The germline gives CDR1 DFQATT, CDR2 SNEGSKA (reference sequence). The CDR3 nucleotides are TGCAGTGCTAGAGATGTGGGCGCGGCCTACGAGCAGTACTTC. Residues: CSARDVGAAYEQYF.

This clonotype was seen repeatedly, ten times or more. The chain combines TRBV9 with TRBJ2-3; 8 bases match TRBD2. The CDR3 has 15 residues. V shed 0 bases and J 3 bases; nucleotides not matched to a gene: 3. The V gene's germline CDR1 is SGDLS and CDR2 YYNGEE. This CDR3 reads CASSVEGLETDTQYF. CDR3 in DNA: TGTGCCAGCAGCGTAGAGGGACTAGAGACAGATACGCAGTATTTT.

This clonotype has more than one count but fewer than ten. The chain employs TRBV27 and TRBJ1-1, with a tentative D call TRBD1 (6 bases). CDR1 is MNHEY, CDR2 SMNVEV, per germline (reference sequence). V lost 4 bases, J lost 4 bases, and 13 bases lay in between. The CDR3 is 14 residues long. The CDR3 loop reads CASSSAGTFTEAFF. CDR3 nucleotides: TGTGCCAGCAGTTCCGCCGGGACATTCACTGAAGCTTTCTTT.

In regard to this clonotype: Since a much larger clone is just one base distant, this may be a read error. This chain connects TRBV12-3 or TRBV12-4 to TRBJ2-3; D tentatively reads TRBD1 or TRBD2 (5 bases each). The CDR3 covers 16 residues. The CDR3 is CASSLLGVSSTDTRYF. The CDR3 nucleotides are TGTGCCAGCAGTTTGTTAGGGGTCTCTAGCACAGATACGCGGTATTTT.

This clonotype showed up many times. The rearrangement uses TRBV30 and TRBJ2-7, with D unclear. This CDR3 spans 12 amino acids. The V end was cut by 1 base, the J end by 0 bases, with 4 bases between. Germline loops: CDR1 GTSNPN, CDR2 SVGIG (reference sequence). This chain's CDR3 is CAWSDSSYEQYF. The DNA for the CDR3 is TGTGCCTGGAGTGATAGCTCCTACGAGCAGTACTTC. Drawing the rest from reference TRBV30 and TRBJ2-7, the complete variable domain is SQTIHQWPATLVQPVGSPLSLECTVEGTSNPNLYWYRQAAGRGLQLLFYSVGIGQISSEVPQNLSASRPQDRQFILSSKKLLLSDSGFYLCAWSDSSYEQYFGPGTRLTVT.

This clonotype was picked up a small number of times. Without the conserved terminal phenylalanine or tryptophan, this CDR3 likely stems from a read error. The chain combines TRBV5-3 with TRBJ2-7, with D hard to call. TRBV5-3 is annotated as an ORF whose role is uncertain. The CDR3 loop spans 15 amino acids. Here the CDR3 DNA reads TGTGCCAGCAGCTTGGGTGCTGGACCTCCTGGCGGGCAGTACCTC. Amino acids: CASSLGAGPPGGQYL.

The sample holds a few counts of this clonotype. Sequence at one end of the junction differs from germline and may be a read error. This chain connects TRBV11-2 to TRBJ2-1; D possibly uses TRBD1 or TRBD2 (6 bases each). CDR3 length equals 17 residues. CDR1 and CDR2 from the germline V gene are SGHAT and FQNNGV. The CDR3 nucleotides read TGTGCCAGCAGCCGGGGGCCGGGACGGAGCTCCTACAATAAGCAGTTCTTC. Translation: CASSRGPGRSSYNKQFF.

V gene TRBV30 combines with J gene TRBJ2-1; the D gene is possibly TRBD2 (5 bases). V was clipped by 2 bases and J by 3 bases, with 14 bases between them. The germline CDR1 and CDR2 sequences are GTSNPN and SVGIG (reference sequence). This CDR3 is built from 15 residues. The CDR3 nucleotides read TGTGCCTGGAGTATACCAGCGGAGTTCTACAATGAGCAGTTCTTC. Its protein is CAWSIPAEFYNEQFF.

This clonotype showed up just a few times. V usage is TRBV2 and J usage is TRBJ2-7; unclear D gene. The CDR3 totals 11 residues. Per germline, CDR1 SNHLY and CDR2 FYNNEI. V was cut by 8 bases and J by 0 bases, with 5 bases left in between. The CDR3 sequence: CASFTSYEQYF. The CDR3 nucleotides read TGTGCCAGCTTTACCTCCTACGAGCAGTACTTC.

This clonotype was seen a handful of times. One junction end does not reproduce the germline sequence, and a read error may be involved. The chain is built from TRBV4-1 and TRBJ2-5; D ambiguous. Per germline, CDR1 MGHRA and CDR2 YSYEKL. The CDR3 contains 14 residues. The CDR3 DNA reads TGCGCCAGCAGCCAAGGGGTAGGGCTGGAGACCCAGTGCTTC. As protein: CASSQGVGLETQCF.